The following is a T cell receptor beta chain sequence with its context. Repertoires were generated with immunoSEQ multiplex PCR, while TCRdb's copy carries only in-frame clones and drops some. Of 240,000 or so clones detected, about 80% appear once; the ten largest clones hold about 1.9%. The sample comes from a study of blood T cell repertoires in COVID-19. This CDR3 contains 13 residues. Germline V lookup: CDR1 GTSNPN, CDR2 SVGIG (reference sequence). V gave up 0 bases and J gave up 11 bases; unmatched junction bases: 9. This sequence was found in a woman of 80 years or more with acute or convalescent COVID-19. The chain joins TRBV30 to TRBJ1-1, with 7 bases identical to TRBD1. Sequenced input: peripheral blood. The CDR3 nucleotides are TGTGCCTGGAGTGTACTGAGGGGGCAGGAGGCTTTCTTT. This translates into CAWSVLRGQEAFF. Supplemented by reference TRBV30 and TRBJ1-1, the full variable domain reads SQTIHQWPATLVQPVGSPLSLECTVEGTSNPNLYWYRQAAGRGLQLLFYSVGIGQISSEVPQNLSASRPQDRQFILSSKKLLLSDSGFYLCAWSVLRGQEAFFGQGTRLTVV.